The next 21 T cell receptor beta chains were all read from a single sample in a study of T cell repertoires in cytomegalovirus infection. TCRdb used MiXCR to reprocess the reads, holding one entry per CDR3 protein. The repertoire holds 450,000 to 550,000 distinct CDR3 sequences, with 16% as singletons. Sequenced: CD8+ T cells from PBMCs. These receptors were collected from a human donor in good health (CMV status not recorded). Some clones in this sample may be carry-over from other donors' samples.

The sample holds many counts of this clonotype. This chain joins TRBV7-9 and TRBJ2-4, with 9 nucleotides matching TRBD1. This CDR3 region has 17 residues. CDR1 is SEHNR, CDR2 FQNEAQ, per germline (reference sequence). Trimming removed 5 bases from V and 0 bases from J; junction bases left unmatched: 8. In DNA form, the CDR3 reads TGTGCCAGCAGCCCCTCGACAGGGGGACTAGCCAAAAACATTCAGTACTTC. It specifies CASSPSTGGLAKNIQYF.

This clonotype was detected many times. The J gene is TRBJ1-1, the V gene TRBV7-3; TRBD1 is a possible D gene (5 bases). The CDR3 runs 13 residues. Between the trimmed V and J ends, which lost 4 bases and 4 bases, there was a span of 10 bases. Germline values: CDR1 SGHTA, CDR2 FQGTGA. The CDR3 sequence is CASSSWGGTEAFF. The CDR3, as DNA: TGTGCCAGCAGCTCCTGGGGGGGCACTGAAGCTTTCTTT.

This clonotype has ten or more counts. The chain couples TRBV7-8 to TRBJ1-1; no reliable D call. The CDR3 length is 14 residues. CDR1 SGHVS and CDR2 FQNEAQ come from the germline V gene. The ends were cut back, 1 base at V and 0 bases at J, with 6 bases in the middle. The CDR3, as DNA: TGTGCCAGCAGCTTAGTAGGAGTGAACACTGAAGCTTTCTTT. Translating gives CASSLVGVNTEAFF.

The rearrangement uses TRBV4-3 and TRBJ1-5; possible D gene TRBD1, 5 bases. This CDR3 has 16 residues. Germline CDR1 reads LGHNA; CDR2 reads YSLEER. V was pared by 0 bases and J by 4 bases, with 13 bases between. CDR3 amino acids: CASSQERAGNNQPQHF. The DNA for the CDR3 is TGCGCCAGCAGCCAAGAAAGGGCAGGGAATAATCAGCCCCAGCATTTT.

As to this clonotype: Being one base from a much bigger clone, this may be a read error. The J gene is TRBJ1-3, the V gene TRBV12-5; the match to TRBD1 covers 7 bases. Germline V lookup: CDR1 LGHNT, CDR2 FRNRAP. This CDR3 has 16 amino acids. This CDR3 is CAGGLVGDSSGNTIYF. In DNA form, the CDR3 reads TGTGCTGGTGGTTTGGTAGGGGACAGCTCTGGAAACACCATATATTTT.

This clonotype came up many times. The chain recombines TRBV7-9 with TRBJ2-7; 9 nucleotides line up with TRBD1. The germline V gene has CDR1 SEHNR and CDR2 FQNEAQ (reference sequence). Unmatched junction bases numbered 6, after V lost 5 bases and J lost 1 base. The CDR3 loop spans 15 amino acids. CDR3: CASSPRTGASYEQYF. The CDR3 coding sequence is TGTGCCAGCAGCCCGCGGACAGGGGCGTCCTACGAGCAGTACTTC.

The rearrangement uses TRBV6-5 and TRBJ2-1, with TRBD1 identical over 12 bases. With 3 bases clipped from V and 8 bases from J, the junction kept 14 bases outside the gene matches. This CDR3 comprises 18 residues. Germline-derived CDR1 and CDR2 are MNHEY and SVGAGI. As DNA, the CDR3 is TGTGCCAGCAGTTATTGGGGGACACCGGGACAGGGGGCAGATGAGCAGTTCTTC. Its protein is CASSYWGTPGQGADEQFF.

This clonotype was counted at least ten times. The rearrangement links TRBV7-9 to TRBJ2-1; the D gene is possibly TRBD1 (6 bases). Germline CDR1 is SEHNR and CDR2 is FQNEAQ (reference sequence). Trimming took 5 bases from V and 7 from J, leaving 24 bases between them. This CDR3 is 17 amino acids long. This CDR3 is CASSMVRSSRGPNEQFF. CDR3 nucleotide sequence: TGTGCCAGCAGCATGGTCCGCTCGAGCAGGGGTCCGAATGAGCAGTTCTTC.

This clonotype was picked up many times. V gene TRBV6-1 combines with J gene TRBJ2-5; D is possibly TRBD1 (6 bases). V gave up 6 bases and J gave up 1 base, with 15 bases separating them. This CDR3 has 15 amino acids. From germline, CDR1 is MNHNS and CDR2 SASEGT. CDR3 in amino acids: CASSPYRESQETQYF. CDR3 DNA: TGTGCCAGCAGCCCCTACAGGGAGAGCCAAGAGACCCAGTACTTC.

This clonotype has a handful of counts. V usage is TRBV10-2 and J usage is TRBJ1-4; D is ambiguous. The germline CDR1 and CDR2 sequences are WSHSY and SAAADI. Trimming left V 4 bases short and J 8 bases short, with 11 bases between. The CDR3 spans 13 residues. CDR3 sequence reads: CASSAAASEKLFF. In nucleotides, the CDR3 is TGCGCCAGCAGTGCGGCAGCCTCGGAAAAACTGTTTTTT.

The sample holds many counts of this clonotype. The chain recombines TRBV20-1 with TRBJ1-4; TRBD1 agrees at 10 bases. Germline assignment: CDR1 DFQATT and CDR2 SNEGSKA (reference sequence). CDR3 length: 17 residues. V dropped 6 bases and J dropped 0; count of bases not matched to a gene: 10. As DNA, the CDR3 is TGCAGTGCCCCCTCGACAGGGGGCGAAGCAACTAATGAAAAACTGTTTTTT. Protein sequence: CSAPSTGGEATNEKLFF.

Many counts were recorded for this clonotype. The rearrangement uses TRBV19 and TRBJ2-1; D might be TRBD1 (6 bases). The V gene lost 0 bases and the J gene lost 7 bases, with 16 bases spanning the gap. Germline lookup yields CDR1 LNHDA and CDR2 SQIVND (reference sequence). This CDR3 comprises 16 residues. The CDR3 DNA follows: TGTGCCAGTAGTATAGAACAGGGTAGGGTTGCGAATGAGCAGTTCTTC. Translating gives CASSIEQGRVANEQFF.

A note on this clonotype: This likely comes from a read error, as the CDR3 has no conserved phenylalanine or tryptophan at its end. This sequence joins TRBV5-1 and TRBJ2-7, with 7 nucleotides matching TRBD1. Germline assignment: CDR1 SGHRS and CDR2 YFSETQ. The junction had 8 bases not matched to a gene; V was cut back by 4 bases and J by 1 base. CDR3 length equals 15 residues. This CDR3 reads CASSNGQERSYEQYL. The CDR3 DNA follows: TGCGCCAGCAGCAACGGACAGGAGCGATCCTACGAGCAGTACTTA.

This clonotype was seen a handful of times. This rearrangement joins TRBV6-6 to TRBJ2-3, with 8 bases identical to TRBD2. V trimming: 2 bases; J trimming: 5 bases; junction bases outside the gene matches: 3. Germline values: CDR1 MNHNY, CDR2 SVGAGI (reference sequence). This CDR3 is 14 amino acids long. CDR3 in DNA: TGTGCCAGCAGTTACCGGGGGGGCATAGATACGCAGTATTTT. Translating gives CASSYRGGIDTQYF.

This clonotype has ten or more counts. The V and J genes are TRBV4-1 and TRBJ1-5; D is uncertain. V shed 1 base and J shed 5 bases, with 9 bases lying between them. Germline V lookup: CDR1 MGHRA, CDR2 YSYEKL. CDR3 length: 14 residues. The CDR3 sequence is CASSQVQADQPQHF. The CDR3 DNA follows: TGCGCCAGCAGCCAAGTTCAGGCGGATCAGCCCCAGCATTTT.

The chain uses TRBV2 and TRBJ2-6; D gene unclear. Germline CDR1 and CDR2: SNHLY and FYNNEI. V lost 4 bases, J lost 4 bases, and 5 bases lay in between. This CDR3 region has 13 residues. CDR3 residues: CASSVDGANVLTF. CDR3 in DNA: TGTGCCAGCAGTGTTGACGGGGCCAACGTCCTGACTTTC.

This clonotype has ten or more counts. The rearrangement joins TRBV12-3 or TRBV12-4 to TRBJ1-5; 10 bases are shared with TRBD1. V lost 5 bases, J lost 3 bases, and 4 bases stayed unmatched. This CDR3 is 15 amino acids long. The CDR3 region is CASSTDRGVNQPQHF. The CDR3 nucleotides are TGTGCCAGCAGTACGGACAGGGGGGTCAATCAGCCCCAGCATTTT.

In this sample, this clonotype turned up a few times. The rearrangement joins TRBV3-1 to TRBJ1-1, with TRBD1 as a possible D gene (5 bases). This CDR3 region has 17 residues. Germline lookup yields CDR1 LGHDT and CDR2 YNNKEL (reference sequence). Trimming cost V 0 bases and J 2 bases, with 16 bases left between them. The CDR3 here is CASSQDPRGEENTEAFF. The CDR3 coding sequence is TGTGCCAGCAGCCAAGATCCGAGGGGCGAGGAAAACACTGAAGCTTTCTTT. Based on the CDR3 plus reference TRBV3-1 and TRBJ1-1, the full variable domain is DTAVSQTPKYLVTQMGNDKSIKCEQNLGHDTMYWYKQDSKKFLKIMFSYNNKELIINETVPNRFSPKSPDKAHLNLHINSLELGDSAVYFCASSQDPRGEENTEAFFGQGTRLTVV.

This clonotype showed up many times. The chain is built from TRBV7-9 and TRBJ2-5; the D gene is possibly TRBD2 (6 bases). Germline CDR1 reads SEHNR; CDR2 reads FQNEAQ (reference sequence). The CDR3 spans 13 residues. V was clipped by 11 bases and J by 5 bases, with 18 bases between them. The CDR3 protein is CAGRTPAGETQYF. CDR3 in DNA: TGTGCCGGACGGACCCCTGCGGGGGAGACCCAGTACTTC.

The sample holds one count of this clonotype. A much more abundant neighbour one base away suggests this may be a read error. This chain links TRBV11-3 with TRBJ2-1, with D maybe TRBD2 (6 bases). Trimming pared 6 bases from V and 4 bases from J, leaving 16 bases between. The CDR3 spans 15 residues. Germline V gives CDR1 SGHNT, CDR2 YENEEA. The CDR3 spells CASRPTSLRYNEQFF. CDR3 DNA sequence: TGTGCCAGCAGACCTACTAGCCTTCGGTACAATGAGCAGTTCTTC.

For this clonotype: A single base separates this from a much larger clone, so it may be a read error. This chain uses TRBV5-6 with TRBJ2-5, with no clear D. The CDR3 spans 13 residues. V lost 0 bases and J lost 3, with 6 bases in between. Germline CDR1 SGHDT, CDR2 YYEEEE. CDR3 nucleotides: TGTGCCAGCAGCTTGGAGTCGGAAGAGACCCAGTACTTC. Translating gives CASSLESEETQYF.